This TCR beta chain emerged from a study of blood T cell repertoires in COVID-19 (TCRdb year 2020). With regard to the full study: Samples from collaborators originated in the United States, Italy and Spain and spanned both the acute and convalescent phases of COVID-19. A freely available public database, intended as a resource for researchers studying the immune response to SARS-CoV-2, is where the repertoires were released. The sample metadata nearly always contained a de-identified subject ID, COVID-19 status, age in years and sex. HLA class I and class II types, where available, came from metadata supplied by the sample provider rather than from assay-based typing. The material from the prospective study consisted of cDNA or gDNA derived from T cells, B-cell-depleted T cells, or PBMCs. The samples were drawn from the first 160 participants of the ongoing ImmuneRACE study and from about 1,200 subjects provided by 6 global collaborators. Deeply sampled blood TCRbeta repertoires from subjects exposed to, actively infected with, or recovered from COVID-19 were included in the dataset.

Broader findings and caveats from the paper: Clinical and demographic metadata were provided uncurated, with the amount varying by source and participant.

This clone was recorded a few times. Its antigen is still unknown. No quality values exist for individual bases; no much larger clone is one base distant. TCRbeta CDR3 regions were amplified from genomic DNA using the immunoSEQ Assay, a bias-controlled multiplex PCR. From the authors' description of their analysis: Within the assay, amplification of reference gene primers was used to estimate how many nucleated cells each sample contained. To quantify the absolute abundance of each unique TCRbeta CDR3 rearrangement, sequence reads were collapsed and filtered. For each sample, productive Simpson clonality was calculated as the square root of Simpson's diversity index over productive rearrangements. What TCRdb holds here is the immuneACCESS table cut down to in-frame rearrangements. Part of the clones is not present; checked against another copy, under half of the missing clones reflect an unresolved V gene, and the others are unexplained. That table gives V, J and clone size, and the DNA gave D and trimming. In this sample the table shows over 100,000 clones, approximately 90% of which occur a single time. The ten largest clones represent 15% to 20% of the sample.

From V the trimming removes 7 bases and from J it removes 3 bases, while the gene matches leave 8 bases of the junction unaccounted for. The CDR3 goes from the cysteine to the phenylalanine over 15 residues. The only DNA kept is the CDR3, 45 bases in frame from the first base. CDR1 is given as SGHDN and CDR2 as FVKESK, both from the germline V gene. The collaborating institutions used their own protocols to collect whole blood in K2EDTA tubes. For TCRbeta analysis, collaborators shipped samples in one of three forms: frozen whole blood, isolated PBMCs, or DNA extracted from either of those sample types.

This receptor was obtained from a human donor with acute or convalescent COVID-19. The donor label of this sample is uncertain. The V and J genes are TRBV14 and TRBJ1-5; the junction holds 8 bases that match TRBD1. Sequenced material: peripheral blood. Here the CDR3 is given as CASIQGAMNNQPQHF. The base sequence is TGTGCCAGCATTCAGGGGGCGATGAACAATCAGCCCCAGCATTTT.